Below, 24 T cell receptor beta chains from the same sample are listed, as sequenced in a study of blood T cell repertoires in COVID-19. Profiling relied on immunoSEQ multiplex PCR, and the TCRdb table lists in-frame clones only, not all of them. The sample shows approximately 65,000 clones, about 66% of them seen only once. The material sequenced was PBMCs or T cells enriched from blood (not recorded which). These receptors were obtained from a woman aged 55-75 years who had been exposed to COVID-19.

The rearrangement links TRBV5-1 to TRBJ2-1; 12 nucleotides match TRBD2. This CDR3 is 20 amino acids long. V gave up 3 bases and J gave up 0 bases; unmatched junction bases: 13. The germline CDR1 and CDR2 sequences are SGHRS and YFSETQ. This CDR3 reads CASSSGLAGPNRGSYNEQFF. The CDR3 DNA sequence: TGCGCCAGCAGCTCTGGACTAGCGGGGCCAAACCGGGGCTCCTACAATGAGCAGTTCTTC.

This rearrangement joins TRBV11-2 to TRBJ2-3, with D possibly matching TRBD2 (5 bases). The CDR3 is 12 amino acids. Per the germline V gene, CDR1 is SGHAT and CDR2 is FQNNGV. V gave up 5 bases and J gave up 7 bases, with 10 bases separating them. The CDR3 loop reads CASSREGHTQYF. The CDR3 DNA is TGTGCCAGCAGCCGCGAGGGTCATACGCAGTATTTT. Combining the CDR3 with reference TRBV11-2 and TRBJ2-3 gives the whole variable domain EAGVAQSPRYKIIEKRQSVAFWCNPISGHATLYWYQQILGQGPKLLIQFQNNGVVDDSQLPKDRFSAERLKGVDSTLKIQPAKLEDSAVYLCASSREGHTQYFGPGTRLTVL.

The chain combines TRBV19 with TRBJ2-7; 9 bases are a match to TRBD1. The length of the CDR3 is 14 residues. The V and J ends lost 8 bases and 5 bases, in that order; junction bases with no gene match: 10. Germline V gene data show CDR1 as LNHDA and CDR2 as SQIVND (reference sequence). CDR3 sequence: CASGGRDRENEQYF. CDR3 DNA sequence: TGTGCCAGTGGGGGTCGGGACAGGGAAAACGAGCAGTACTTC. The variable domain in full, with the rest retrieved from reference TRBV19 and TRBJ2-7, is DGGITQSPKYLFRKEGQNVTLSCEQNLNHDAMYWYRQDPGQGLRLIYYSQIVNDFQKGDIAEGYSVSREKKESFPLTVTSAQKNPTAFYLCASGGRDRENEQYFGPGTRLTVT.

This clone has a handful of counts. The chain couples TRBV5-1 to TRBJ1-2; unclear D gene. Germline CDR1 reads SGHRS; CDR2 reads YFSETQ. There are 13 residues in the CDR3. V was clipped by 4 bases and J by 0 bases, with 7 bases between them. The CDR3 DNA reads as TGCGCCAGCAGCGCCGGGACTAACTATGGCTACACCTTC. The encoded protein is CASSAGTNYGYTF.

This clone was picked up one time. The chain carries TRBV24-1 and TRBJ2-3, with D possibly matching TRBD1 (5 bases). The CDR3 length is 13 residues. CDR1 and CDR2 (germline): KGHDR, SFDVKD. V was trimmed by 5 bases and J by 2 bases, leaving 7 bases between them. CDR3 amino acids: CATSGGITDTQYF. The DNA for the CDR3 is TGTGCCACCAGTGGGGGCATCACAGATACGCAGTATTTT.

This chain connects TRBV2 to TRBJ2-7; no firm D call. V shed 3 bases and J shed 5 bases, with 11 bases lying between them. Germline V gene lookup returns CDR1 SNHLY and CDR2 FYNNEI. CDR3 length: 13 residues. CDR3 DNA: TGTGCCAGCAGTGAGGTCTTTTCGGACGAGCAGTACTTC. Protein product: CASSEVFSDEQYF.

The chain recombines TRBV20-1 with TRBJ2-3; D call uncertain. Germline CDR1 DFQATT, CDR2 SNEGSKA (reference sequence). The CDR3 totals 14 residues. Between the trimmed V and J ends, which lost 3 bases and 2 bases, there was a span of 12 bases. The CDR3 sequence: CSASSGGTTDTQYF. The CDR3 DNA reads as TGCAGTGCTAGTTCTGGTGGCACCACAGATACGCAGTATTTT.

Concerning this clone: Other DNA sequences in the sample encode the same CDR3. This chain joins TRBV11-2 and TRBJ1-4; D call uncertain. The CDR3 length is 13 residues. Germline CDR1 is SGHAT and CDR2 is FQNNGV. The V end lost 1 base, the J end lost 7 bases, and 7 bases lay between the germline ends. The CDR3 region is CASSLGGGEKLFF. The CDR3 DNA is TGTGCCAGCAGCTTAGGAGGCGGTGAAAAACTGTTTTTT.

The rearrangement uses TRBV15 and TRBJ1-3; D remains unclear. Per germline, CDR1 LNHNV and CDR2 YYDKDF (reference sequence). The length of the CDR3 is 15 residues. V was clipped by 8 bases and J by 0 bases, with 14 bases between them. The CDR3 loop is CATALGWSSGNTIYF. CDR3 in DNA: TGTGCCACCGCCCTCGGGTGGTCCTCTGGAAACACCATATATTTT.

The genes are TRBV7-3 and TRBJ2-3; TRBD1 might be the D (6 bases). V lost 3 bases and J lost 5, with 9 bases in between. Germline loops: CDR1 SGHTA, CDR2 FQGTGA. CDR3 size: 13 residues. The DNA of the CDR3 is TGTGCCAGCAGCTTCAAACAGGGAGATACGCAGTATTTT. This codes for CASSFKQGDTQYF.

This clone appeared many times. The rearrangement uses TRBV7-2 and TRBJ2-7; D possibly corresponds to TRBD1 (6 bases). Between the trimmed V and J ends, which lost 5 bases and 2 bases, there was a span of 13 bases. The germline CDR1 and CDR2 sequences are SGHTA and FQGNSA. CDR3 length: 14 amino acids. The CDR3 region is CASSQTTGAYEQYF. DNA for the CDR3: TGTGCCAGCAGCCAGACGACAGGAGCCTACGAGCAGTACTTC.

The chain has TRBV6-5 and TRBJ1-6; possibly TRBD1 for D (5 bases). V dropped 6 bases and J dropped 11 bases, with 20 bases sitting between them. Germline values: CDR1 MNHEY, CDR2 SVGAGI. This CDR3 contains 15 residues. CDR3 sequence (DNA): TGTGCCAGCAGCCAACCCCACTTACAGGTAGCACCCCTCCACTTT. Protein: CASSQPHLQVAPLHF.

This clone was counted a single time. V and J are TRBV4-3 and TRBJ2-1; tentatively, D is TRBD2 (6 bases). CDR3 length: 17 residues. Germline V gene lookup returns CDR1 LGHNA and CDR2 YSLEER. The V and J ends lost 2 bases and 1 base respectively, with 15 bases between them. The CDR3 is CASSQSQRRGSYNEQFF. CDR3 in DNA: TGCGCCAGCAGCCAATCCCAGCGGAGGGGTTCCTACAATGAGCAGTTCTTC.

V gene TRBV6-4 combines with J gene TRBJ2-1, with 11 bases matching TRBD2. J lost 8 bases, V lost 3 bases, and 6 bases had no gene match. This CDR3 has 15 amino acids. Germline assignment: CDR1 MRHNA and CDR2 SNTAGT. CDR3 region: CASSETSGSGDEQFF. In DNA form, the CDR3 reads TGTGCCAGCAGTGAAACTAGCGGGAGCGGCGATGAGCAGTTCTTC.

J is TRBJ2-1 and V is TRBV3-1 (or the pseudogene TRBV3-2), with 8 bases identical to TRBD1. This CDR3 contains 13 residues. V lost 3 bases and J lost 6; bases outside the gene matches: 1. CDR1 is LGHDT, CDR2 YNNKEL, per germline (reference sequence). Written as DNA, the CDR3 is TGTGCCAGCAGCCATGGACAGGGCAATGAGCAGTTCTTC. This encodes CASSHGQGNEQFF.

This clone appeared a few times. CDR3 loop: CASSQTSGNNEQFF. CDR3 nucleotides: TGTGCCAGCAGTCAGACTAGCGGAAACAATGAGCAGTTCTTC. The J gene is TRBJ2-1, the V gene TRBV27; 9 bases match TRBD2. Trimming at V came to 5 bases and at J to 5 bases, leaving 4 bases not matched to a gene. In germline, CDR1 is MNHEY, CDR2 SMNVEV (reference sequence). The CDR3 is 14 residues long.

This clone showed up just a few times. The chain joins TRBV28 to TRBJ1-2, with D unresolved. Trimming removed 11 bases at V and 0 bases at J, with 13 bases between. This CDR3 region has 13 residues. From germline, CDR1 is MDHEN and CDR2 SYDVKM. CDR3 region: CAGRGNPNYGYTF. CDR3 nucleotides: TGTGCCGGCCGGGGAAACCCTAACTATGGCTACACCTTC.

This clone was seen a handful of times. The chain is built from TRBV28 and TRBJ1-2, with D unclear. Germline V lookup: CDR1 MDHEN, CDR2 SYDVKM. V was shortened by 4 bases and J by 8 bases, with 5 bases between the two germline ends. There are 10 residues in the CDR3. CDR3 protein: CASSSVGYTF. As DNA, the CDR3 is TGTGCCAGCAGTTCGGTGGGCTACACCTTC.

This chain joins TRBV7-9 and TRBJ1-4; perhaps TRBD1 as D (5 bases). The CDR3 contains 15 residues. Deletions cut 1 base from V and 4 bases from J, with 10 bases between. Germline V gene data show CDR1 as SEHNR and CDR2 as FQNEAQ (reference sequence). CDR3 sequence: CASSLVQGGNEKLFF. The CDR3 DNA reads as TGTGCCAGCAGCTTAGTTCAGGGTGGTAATGAAAAACTGTTTTTT.

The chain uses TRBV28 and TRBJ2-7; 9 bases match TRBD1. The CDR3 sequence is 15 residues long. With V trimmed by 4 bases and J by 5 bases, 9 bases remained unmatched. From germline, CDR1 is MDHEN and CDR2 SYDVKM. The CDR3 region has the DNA TGTGCCAGCAGTTCCACGGGACAGGGAATTGACGAGCAGTACTTC. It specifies CASSSTGQGIDEQYF.

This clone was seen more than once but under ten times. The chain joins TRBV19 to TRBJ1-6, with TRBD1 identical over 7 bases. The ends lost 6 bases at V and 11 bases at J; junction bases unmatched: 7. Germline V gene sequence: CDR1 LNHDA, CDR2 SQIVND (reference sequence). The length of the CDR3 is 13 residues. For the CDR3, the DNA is TGTGCCAGTAGGGGGGACAGCTCCGCACCCCTCCACTTT. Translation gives CASRGDSSAPLHF.

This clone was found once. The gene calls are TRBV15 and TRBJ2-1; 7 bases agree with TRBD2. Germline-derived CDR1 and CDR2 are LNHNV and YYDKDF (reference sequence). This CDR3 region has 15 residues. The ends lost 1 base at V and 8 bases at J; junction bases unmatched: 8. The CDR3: CATSRVLGGFDEQFF. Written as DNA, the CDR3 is TGTGCCACCAGCAGAGTGCTGGGGGGGTTTGATGAGCAGTTCTTC.

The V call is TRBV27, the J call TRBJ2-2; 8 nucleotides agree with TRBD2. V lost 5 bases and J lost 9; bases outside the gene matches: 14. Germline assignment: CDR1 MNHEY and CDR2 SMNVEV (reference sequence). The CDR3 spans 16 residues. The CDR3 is CASSATGTRRVRELFF. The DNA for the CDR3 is TGTGCCAGCAGTGCCACCGGGACTAGACGAGTTAGGGAGCTGTTTTTT.

CDR3 DNA sequence: TGTGCCAGCAGCCCCCGGGACTATGGCTACACCTTC. Translating it yields CASSPRDYGYTF. This chain links TRBV7-9 with TRBJ1-2; D not resolved. Per germline, CDR1 SEHNR and CDR2 FQNEAQ (reference sequence). The germline V and J ends were trimmed by 5 bases and 3 bases, with 7 bases remaining between them. The CDR3 sequence is 12 residues long.